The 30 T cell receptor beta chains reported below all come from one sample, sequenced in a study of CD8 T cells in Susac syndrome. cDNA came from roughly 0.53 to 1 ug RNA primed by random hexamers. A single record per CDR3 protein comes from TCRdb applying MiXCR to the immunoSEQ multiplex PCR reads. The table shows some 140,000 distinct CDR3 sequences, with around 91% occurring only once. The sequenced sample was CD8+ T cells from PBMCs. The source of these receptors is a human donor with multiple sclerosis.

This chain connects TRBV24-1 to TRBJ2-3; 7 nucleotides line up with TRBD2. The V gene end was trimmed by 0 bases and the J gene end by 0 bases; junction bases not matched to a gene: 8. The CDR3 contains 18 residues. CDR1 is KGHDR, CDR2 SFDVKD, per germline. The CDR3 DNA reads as TGTGCCACCAGTGATTTGAGGGGACTACCAACTAGCACAGATACGCAGTATTTT. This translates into CATSDLRGLPTSTDTQYF.

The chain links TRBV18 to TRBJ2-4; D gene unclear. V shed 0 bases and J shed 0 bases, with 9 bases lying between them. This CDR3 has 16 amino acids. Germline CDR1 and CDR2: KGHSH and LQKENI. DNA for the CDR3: TGTGCCAGCTCACCACCGGGCAGAGTAGCCAAAAACATTCAGTACTTC. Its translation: CASSPPGRVAKNIQYF.

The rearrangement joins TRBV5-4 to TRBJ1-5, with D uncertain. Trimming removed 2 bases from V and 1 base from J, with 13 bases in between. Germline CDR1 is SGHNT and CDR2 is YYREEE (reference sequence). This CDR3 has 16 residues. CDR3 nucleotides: TGTGCCAGCAGCTTTCTCCCGGACGGCAGCAATCAGCCCCAGCATTTT. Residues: CASSFLPDGSNQPQHF.

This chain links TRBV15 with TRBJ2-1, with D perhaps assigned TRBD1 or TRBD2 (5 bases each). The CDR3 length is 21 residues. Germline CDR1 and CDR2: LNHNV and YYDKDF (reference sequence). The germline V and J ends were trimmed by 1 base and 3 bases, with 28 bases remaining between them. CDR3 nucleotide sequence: TGTGCCACCAGCAGAGTCCTGGGGACCATCCTCGGGGCTGGATACTACAATGAGCAGTTCTTC. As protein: CATSRVLGTILGAGYYNEQFF.

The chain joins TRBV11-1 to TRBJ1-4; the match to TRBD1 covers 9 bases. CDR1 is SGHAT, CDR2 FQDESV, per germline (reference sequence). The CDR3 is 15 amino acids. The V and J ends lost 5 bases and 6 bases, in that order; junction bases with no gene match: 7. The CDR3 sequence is CASSIGQGNDEKLFF. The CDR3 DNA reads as TGTGCCAGCAGCATCGGACAGGGGAACGATGAAAAACTGTTTTTT.

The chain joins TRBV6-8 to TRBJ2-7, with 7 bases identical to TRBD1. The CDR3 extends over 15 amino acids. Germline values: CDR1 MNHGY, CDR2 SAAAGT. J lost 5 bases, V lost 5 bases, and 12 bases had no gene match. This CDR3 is CASSTPRGLFHEQYF. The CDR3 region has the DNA TGTGCCAGCAGTACCCCCAGGGGGTTGTTCCACGAGCAGTACTTC.

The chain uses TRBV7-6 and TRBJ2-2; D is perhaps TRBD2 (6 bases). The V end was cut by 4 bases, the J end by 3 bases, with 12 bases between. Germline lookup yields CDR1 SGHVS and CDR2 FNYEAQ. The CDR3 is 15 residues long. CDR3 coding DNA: TGTGCCAGCAGCTCGACAGCGGGCCACACCGGGGAGCTGTTTTTT. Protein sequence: CASSSTAGHTGELFF.

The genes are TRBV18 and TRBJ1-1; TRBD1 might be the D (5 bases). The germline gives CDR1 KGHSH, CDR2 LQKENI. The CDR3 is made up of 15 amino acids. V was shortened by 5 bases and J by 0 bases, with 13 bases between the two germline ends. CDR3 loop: CASSEGTALNTEAFF. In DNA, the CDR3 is TGTGCCAGCTCAGAGGGGACCGCCTTGAACACTGAAGCTTTCTTT.

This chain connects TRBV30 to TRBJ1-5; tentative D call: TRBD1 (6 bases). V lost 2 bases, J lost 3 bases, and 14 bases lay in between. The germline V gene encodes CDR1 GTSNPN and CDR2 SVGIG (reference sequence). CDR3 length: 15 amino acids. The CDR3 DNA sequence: TGTGCCTGGAGTAGGGGGGGCGGCTTCAATCAGCCCCAGCATTTT. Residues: CAWSRGGGFNQPQHF.

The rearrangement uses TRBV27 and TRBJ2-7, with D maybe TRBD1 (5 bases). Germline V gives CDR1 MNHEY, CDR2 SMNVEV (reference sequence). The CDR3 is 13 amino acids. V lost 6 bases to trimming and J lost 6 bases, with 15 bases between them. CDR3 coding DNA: TGTGCCAGCAGCCTTTCCGCAGGGTCCGAGCAGTACTTC. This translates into CASSLSAGSEQYF.

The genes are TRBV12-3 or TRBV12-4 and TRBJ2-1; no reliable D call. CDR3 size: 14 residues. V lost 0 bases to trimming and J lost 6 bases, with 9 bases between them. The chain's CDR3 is CASSLATGPNEQFF. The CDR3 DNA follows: TGTGCCAGCAGTTTAGCGACGGGCCCCAATGAGCAGTTCTTC.

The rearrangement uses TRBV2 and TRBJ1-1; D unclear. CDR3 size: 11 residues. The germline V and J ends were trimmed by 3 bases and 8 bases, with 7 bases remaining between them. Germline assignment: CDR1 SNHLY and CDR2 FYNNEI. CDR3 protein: CASSDGQEAFF. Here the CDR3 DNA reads TGTGCCAGCAGTGATGGCCAAGAAGCTTTCTTT.

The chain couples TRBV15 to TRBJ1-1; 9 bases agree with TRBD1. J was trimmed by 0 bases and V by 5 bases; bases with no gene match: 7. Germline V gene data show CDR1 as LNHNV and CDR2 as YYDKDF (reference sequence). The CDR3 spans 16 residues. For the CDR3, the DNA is TGTGCCACCAGCCGGGACAGGGACTTCATGAACACTGAAGCTTTCTTT. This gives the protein CATSRDRDFMNTEAFF.

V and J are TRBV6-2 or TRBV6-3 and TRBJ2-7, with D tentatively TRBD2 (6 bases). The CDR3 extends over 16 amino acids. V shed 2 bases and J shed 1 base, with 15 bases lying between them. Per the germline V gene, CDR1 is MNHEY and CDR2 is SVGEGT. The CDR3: CASSYLGGEGSYEQYF. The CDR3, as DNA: TGTGCCAGCAGTTACCTTGGCGGGGAAGGTTCCTACGAGCAGTACTTC.

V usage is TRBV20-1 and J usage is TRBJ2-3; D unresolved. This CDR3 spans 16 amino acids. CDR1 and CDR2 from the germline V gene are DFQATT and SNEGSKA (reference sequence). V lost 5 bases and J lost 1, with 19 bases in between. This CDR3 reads CSAVGKALEGTDTQYF. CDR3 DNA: TGCAGTGCTGTAGGCAAGGCCCTCGAGGGCACAGATACGCAGTATTTT.

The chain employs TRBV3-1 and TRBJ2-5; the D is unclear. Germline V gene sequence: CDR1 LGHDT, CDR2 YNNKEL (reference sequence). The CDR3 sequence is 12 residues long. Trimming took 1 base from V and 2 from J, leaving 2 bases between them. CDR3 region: CASSQVQETQYF. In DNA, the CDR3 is TGTGCCAGCAGCCAAGTTCAAGAGACCCAGTACTTC.

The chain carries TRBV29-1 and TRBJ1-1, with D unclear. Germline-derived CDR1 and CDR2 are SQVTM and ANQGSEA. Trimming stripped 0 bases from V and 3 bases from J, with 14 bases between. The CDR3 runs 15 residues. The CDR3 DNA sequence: TGCAGCGTTGAAGAGGATACATTGCAGGACACTGAAGCTTTCTTT. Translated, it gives CSVEEDTLQDTEAFF. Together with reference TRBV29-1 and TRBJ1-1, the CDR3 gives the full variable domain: SAVISQKPSRDICQRGTSLTIQCQVDSQVTMMFWYRQQPGQSLTLIATANQGSEATYESGFVIDKFPISRPNLTFSTLTVSNMSPEDSSIYLCSVEEDTLQDTEAFFGQGTRLTVV.

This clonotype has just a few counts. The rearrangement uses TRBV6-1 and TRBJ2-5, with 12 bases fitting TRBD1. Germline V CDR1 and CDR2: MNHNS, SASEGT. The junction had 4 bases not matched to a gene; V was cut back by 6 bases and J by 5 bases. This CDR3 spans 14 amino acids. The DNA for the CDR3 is TGTGCCAGCAGGGGACAGGGGGCATTGGAGACCCAGTACTTC. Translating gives CASRGQGALETQYF.

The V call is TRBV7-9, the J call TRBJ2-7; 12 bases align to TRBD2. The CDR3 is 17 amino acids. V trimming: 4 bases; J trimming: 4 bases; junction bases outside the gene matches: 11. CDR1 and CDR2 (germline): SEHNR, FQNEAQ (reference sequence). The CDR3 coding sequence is TGTGCCAGCAGCTCTCATGAGGGGACTAGCGGGCCATACGAGCAGTACTTC. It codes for CASSSHEGTSGPYEQYF.

Here the CDR3 reads CASSSSGLEGFRETQYF. CDR3 DNA sequence: TGTGCCAGCAGTTCGTCGGGACTAGAGGGGTTCCGAGAGACCCAGTACTTC. The chain couples TRBV12-3 or TRBV12-4 to TRBJ2-5; the match to TRBD2 covers 8 bases. This CDR3 has 17 amino acids. With V trimmed by 4 bases and J by 4 bases, 14 bases remained unmatched.

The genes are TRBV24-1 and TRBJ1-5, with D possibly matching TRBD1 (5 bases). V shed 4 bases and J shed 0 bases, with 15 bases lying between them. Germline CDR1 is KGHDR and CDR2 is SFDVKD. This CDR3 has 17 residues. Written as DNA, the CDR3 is TGTGCCACCAGTGACGGCTTGGACAATTATAGCAATCAGCCCCAGCATTTT. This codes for CATSDGLDNYSNQPQHF.

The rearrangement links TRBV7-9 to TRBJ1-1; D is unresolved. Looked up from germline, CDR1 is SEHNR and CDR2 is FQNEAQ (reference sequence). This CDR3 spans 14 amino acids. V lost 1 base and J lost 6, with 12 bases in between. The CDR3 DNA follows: TGTGCCAGCAGCTTAGAGGGTGAGGGCGCTGAAGCTTTCTTT. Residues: CASSLEGEGAEAFF.

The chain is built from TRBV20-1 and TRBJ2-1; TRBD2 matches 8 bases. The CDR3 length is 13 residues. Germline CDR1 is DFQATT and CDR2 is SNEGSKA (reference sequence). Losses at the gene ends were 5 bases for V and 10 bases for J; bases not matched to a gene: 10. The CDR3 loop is CSAGSGGPWEQFF. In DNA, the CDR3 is TGCAGTGCTGGCTCGGGAGGGCCTTGGGAGCAGTTCTTC.

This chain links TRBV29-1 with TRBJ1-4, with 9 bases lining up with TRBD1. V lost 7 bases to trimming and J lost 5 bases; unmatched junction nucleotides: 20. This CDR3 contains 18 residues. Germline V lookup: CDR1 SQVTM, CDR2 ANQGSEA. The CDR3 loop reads CSAWGPGQGVLTNEKLFF. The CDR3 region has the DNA TGCAGCGCCTGGGGACCGGGACAGGGAGTTTTAACGAATGAAAAACTGTTTTTT.

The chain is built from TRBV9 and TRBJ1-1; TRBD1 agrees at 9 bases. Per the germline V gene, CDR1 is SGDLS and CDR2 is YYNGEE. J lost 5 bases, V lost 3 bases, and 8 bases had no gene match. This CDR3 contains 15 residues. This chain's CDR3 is CASSGEQGAWTEAFF. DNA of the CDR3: TGTGCCAGCAGCGGAGAACAGGGGGCATGGACTGAAGCTTTCTTT.

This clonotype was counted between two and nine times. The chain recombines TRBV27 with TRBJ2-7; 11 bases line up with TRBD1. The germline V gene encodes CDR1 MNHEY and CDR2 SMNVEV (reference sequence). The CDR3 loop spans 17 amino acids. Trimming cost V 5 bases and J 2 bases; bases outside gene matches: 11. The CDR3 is CASSNNGGGQGAYEQYF. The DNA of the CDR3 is TGTGCCAGCAGTAACAATGGAGGGGGACAGGGGGCCTACGAGCAGTACTTC.

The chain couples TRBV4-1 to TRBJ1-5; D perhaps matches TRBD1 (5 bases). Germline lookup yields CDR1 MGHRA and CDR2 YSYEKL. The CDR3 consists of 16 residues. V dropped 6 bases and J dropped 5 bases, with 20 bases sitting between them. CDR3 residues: CASSLDGGSRDQPQHF. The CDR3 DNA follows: TGCGCCAGCAGTCTCGACGGGGGGAGTAGGGATCAGCCCCAGCATTTT.

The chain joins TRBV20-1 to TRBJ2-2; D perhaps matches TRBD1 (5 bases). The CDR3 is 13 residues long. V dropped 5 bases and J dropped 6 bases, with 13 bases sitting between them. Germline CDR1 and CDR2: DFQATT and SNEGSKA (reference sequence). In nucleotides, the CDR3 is TGCAGTGCTCCTTCAGGGTTCCCCGGGGAGCTGTTTTTT. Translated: CSAPSGFPGELFF.

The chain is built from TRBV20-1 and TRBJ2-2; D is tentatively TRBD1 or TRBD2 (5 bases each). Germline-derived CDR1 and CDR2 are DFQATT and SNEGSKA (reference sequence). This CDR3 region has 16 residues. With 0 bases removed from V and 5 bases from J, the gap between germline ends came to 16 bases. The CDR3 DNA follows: TGCAGTGCTAGAGATCGGAAGCCAGGGAGAACCGGGGAGCTGTTTTTT. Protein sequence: CSARDRKPGRTGELFF.

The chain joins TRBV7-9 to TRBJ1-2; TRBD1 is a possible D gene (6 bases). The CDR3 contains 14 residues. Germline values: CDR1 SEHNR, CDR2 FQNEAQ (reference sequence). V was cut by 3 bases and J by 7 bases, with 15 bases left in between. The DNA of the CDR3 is TGTGCCAGCAGCTTGCTGGACAGTCTCCTTGGCTACACCTTC. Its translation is CASSLLDSLLGYTF.